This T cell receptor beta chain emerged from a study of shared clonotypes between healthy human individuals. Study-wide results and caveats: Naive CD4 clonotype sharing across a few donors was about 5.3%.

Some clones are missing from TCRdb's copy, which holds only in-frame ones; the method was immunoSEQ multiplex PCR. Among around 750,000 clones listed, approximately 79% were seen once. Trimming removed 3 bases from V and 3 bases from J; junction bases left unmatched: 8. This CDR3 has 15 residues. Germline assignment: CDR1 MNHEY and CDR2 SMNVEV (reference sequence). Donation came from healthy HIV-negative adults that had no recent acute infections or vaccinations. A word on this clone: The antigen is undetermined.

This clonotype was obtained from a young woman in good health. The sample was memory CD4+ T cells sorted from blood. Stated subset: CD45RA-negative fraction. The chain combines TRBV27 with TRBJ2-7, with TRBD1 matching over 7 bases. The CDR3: CASSFPGTAIYEQYF. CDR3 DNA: TGTGCCAGCAGTTTTCCCGGGACAGCCATCTACGAGCAGTACTTC.